This T cell receptor (beta chain) emerged from a study of T cells in Graves' hyperthyroidism and ophthalmopathy. Background on the study: Peripheral blood was obtained at initial diagnosis, preceding any treatment.

The CDR3 consists of 14 residues. Trimming took 5 bases from V and 7 from J; bases not matched to a gene: 11. Germline CDR1 is MNHEY and CDR2 is SVGEGT. Regions amplified from RNA transcripts were the TCR beta CDR3 regions. First-round RT-PCR of the TCR CDR3 relied on the HTBI primer set. Each CDR3 protein is one row after TCRdb ran MiXCR on the multiplex PCR reads. The sample has 550,000 to 800,000 distinct CDR3 sequences; 15% to 20% are singletons. About this clonotype itself: Antigen unknown.

Graves' hyperthyroidism showing no ophthalmopathy progression within 18 months was considered stable. Study outcomes and limitations: Within blood appeared most thyroid clonotypes that had expanded above 0.001. In the analysis, a 13 V-J model separated ophthalmopathy from stable hyperthyroidism.

What was sequenced was blood. The sequence came from a man aged 18 to 30 with Graves' hyperthyroidism. The rearrangement joins TRBV6-2 or TRBV6-3 to TRBJ2-7; 7 bases align to TRBD1. The CDR3 coding sequence is TGTGCCAGCAGTAGGGCGTCAGGGGGAAGGGAGCAGTACTTC. Translating it yields CASSRASGGREQYF.